Listed below are T cell receptor beta chains from one sample, sequenced in a study of blood T cells in healthy people across ages. TCRdb called the 5' RACE reads again in MiXCR, with one record for every CDR3 protein. The data contain about 1.8 million distinct CDR3 sequences, about 49% of them singletons. The source material was blood. The source is a middle-aged woman in good health. The CDR3 runs from the conserved cysteine through the conserved F or W. D genes are given only for firm matches. Part of the rows lack a size; the others show once, few, many or a class for expanded clones.

CDR3 DNA: TGTGCCAGCAGAAGGACCGACCCCTACAATGAGCAGTTCTTC
CDR3 protein: CASRRTDPYNEQFF
D gene: NA
J gene: TRBJ2-1
clone size: NA
V gene: TRBV6-1

CDR3 DNA: TGTGCCAGCACCCTACAGGGGACCTATCAGCCCCAGCATTTT
CDR3 protein: CASTLQGTYQPQHF
D gene: TRBD1
J gene: TRBJ1-5
clone size: once
V gene: TRBV7-2

CDR3 DNA: TGCAGCGTCCCCGGGACAGCGAACACTGAAGCTTTCTTT
CDR3 protein: CSVPGTANTEAFF
D gene: TRBD1
J gene: TRBJ1-1
clone size: NA
V gene: TRBV29-1

CDR3 DNA: TGTGCCAGCAGCCCTACTGCGGGCGGTAGCAATCAGCCCCAGCATTTT
CDR3 protein: CASSPTAGGSNQPQHF
D gene: NA
J gene: TRBJ1-5
clone size: NA
V gene: TRBV4-2

CDR3 DNA: TGTGCCAGCAGCCAAGGACGGTGGGAGCATGAGCAGTACTTC
CDR3 protein: CASSQGRWEHEQYF
D gene: NA
J gene: TRBJ2-5
clone size: once
V gene: TRBV14

CDR3 DNA: TGTGCCAGCAGCTGGGGCTCACCGACGGGTACCAAGAATGAGCAGTTCTTC
CDR3 protein: CASSWGSPTGTKNEQFF
D gene: NA
J gene: TRBJ2-1
clone size: NA
V gene: TRBV6-1

CDR3 DNA: TGTGCCAGCAGACTAGCCTACTCCTACGAGCAGTACTTC
CDR3 protein: CASRLAYSYEQYF
D gene: NA
J gene: TRBJ2-7
clone size: few
V gene: TRBV27

CDR3 DNA: TGTGCCAGCGCAGGGGTTCGGCAGTTCTTC
CDR3 protein: CASAGVRQFF
D gene: NA
J gene: TRBJ2-1
clone size: few
V gene: TRBV2

CDR3 DNA: TGTGCCAGCACCCCTCTCCAGGGGCCCAACTACTACGAGCAGTACTTC
CDR3 protein: CASTPLQGPNYYEQYF
D gene: NA
J gene: TRBJ2-7
clone size: NA
V gene: TRBV21-1

CDR3 DNA: TGTGCCAGCAGTGAAGTAGGACACAACACAGATACGCAGTATTTT
CDR3 protein: CASSEVGHNTDTQYF
D gene: NA
J gene: TRBJ2-3
clone size: NA
V gene: TRBV2

CDR3 DNA: TGCAGTGCTACACAGGGGGGCTCCTATAATTCACCCCTCCACTTT
CDR3 protein: CSATQGGSYNSPLHF
D gene: TRBD1
J gene: TRBJ1-6
clone size: few
V gene: TRBV20-1

CDR3 DNA: TGTGCCAGCTCACCAGGGCAGGGGTACAATGAGCAGTACTTC
CDR3 protein: CASSPGQGYNEQYF
D gene: NA
J gene: TRBJ2-5
clone size: few
V gene: TRBV18

CDR3 DNA: TGTGCCAGCCGGCTCCCCCGACAGGGCGGCTATGGCTACACCTTC
CDR3 protein: CASRLPRQGGYGYTF
D gene: TRBD1
J gene: TRBJ1-2
clone size: NA
V gene: TRBV6-1

CDR3 DNA: TGTGCCAGCAGCCAAGAAGGCAGTGGTGAGCAGTACTTC
CDR3 protein: CASSQEGSGEQYF
D gene: NA
J gene: TRBJ2-5
clone size: once
V gene: TRBV4-2

CDR3 DNA: TGTGCCGGAAAGGGGACATGGGGGACGGAGACCCAGTACTTC
CDR3 protein: CAGKGTWGTETQYF
D gene: NA
J gene: TRBJ2-5
clone size: few
V gene: TRBV6-1

CDR3 DNA: TGTGCCAGCAGTGCCACCGCTAGCGGGGGGGCACGAAGGCAGTTCTTC
CDR3 protein: CASSATASGGARRQFF
D gene: TRBD2
J gene: TRBJ2-1
clone size: NA
V gene: TRBV6-1

CDR3 DNA: TGTGCCAGCAGCTCCCACGGGACAGGGGGAAGGGGGCAGTTCTTC
CDR3 protein: CASSSHGTGGRGQFF
D gene: TRBD1
J gene: TRBJ2-1
clone size: few
V gene: TRBV7-2

CDR3 DNA: TGTGCCAGCAGTTCAAGACTCATTCAGGTCTACGAGCAGTACTTC
CDR3 protein: CASSSRLIQVYEQYF
D gene: NA
J gene: TRBJ2-7
clone size: NA
V gene: TRBV27

CDR3 DNA: TGTGCCACAGGGGGTAAGGTGCGTGAGCAGTTCTTC
CDR3 protein: CATGGKVREQFF
D gene: NA
J gene: TRBJ2-1
clone size: NA
V gene: TRBV24-1

CDR3 DNA: TGTGCCAGCAGCTTAGCCCCCGCTAGCGGGGCTCCCTTTAGCACAGATACGCAGTATTTT
CDR3 protein: CASSLAPASGAPFSTDTQYF
D gene: TRBD2
J gene: TRBJ2-3
clone size: NA
V gene: TRBV7-3

CDR3 DNA: TGCGCCAGCCCAACTGGGGAAGAGCCGTATGGCTACACCTTT
CDR3 protein: CASPTGEEPYGYTF
D gene: NA
J gene: TRBJ1-2
clone size: NA
V gene: TRBV5-1

CDR3 DNA: TGCGCCAGCAGCCAAGACGGGGGGGTCGCCTACACCTTC
CDR3 protein: CASSQDGGVAYTF
D gene: NA
J gene: TRBJ1-2
clone size: NA
V gene: TRBV4-3

CDR3 DNA: TGCAGGCCCTCAGGGGGCACTGAAGCTTTCTTT
CDR3 protein: CRPSGGTEAFF
D gene: TRBD1
J gene: TRBJ1-1
clone size: NA
V gene: TRBV20-1

CDR3 DNA: TGTGCCAGCAGCTTCGCCGGGACAGGGGAGAACATTCAGTACTTC
CDR3 protein: CASSFAGTGENIQYF
D gene: TRBD1
J gene: TRBJ2-4
clone size: few
V gene: TRBV7-9

CDR3 DNA: TGTGCCAGCAGCTTCGAGGGGGGGAAGGGACAGGGGTATAATTCACCCCTCCACTTT
CDR3 protein: CASSFEGGKGQGYNSPLHF
D gene: TRBD1
J gene: TRBJ1-6
clone size: NA
V gene: TRBV4-2

CDR3 DNA: TGTGCCAGCAGTTCCGGACGTATGACTAACTATGGCTACACCTTC
CDR3 protein: CASSSGRMTNYGYTF
D gene: NA
J gene: TRBJ1-2
clone size: NA
V gene: TRBV6-2/TRBV6-3

CDR3 DNA: TGTGCCAGCAGCTACGGATTTCCACCATACAATGAGCAGTTCTTC
CDR3 protein: CASSYGFPPYNEQFF
D gene: NA
J gene: TRBJ2-1
clone size: once
V gene: TRBV7-9

CDR3 DNA: TGTGCCAGCAGCCCCGAATCACTAGCGGGGGGAGAGACCCAGTACTTC
CDR3 protein: CASSPESLAGGETQYF
D gene: TRBD2
J gene: TRBJ2-5
clone size: NA
V gene: TRBV28

CDR3 DNA: TGTGCCAGCGGGATTAGCGGGGGGTCCTCCTACGAGCAGTACTTC
CDR3 protein: CASGISGGSSYEQYF
D gene: TRBD2
J gene: TRBJ2-7
clone size: NA
V gene: TRBV2

CDR3 DNA: TGCGCCAGCAGCCACTCGACAGGGGGTGTAGATACGCAGTATTTT
CDR3 protein: CASSHSTGGVDTQYF
D gene: TRBD1
J gene: TRBJ2-3
clone size: few
V gene: TRBV4-3

CDR3 DNA: TGTGCCAGCAGTCCCCGCGGGGAGATTACCTACGAGCAGTACTTC
CDR3 protein: CASSPRGEITYEQYF
D gene: NA
J gene: TRBJ2-7
clone size: NA
V gene: TRBV6-2/TRBV6-3

CDR3 DNA: TGTGCCAGCAGCCAAGATTCGCTGGGCTATGGCTACACCTTC
CDR3 protein: CASSQDSLGYGYTF
D gene: NA
J gene: TRBJ1-2
clone size: NA
V gene: TRBV3-1

CDR3 DNA: TGTGCCATCAGTGAGGGGCAGTACAGGGGGCAGTACTTC
CDR3 protein: CAISEGQYRGQYF
D gene: TRBD1
J gene: TRBJ2-5
clone size: few
V gene: TRBV10-3

CDR3 DNA: TGCGCCAGCAGCTCCTCCAGGGACAAGCCTTGGGTCACTGAAGCTTTCTTT
CDR3 protein: CASSSSRDKPWVTEAFF
D gene: NA
J gene: TRBJ1-1
clone size: NA
V gene: TRBV5-1

CDR3 DNA: TGTGCCAGCAGCAAAGGGACTAGCCTACGGATGCCCCAGTACTTC
CDR3 protein: CASSKGTSLRMPQYF
D gene: NA
J gene: TRBJ2-4
clone size: few
V gene: TRBV21-1

CDR3 DNA: TGTGCCAGCTCACCCGGGACCCACGGCACAGATACGCAGTATTTT
CDR3 protein: CASSPGTHGTDTQYF
D gene: NA
J gene: TRBJ2-3
clone size: NA
V gene: TRBV18

CDR3 DNA: TGTGCCAGCAGGGACTCAGACAGGGGGGGGCCCACAGATACGCAGTATTTT
CDR3 protein: CASRDSDRGGPTDTQYF
D gene: TRBD1
J gene: TRBJ2-3
clone size: NA
V gene: TRBV7-9

CDR3 DNA: TGTGCCAGCAGCTCGACAGGGCACGGTTACTATGGCTACACCTTC
CDR3 protein: CASSSTGHGYYGYTF
D gene: TRBD1
J gene: TRBJ1-2
clone size: few
V gene: TRBV5-4

CDR3 DNA: TGTGCCAGCCGCGGACAGGGTCGTTCTGGGGCCAACGTCCTGACTTTC
CDR3 protein: CASRGQGRSGANVLTF
D gene: TRBD1
J gene: TRBJ2-6
clone size: NA
V gene: TRBV27

CDR3 DNA: TGTGCCAGCAGCTCACAAGGCAGGGGCTCAAGGTACGAGCAGTACTTC
CDR3 protein: CASSSQGRGSRYEQYF
D gene: NA
J gene: TRBJ2-7
clone size: once
V gene: TRBV13

CDR3 DNA: TGCGCCAGCAGCCAAGCACCTACAGGGGTATCGGCCCAAGAGACCCAGTACTTC
CDR3 protein: CASSQAPTGVSAQETQYF
D gene: TRBD1
J gene: TRBJ2-5
clone size: NA
V gene: TRBV4-1

CDR3 DNA: TGTGCCAGCAAGTTATCAGGGGCCAGTAACTATGGCTACACCTTC
CDR3 protein: CASKLSGASNYGYTF
D gene: NA
J gene: TRBJ1-2
clone size: NA
V gene: TRBV27

CDR3 DNA: TGCAGCGTTGAGGAGGCCTACGAGCAGTACTTC
CDR3 protein: CSVEEAYEQYF
D gene: NA
J gene: TRBJ2-7
clone size: many
V gene: TRBV29-1

CDR3 DNA: TGTGCCAGCAGCCCCACGCTAGCGGGGGGGCCGGTGGGATACAATGAGCAGTTCTTC
CDR3 protein: CASSPTLAGGPVGYNEQFF
D gene: TRBD2
J gene: TRBJ2-1
clone size: once
V gene: TRBV2

CDR3 DNA: TGTGCCAGCAGCTTCAAGACAGGGGGACTTACGGTGGGCGGGCAGTACTTC
CDR3 protein: CASSFKTGGLTVGGQYF
D gene: TRBD1
J gene: TRBJ2-7
clone size: NA
V gene: TRBV5-6

CDR3 DNA: TGTGCCAGCAGTCCCGAGGCGACAGTCACCTACGAGCAGTACTTC
CDR3 protein: CASSPEATVTYEQYF
D gene: NA
J gene: TRBJ2-7
clone size: NA
V gene: TRBV7-6

CDR3 DNA: TGTGCCAGCAGTTTAGCGGTTAGGGCCGAGACCCAGTACTTC
CDR3 protein: CASSLAVRAETQYF
D gene: NA
J gene: TRBJ2-5
clone size: NA
V gene: TRBV12-3/TRBV12-4

CDR3 DNA: TGTGCCAGCAGCCCCGCCGAGCACTCTGCGTTGGCTTTCTTT
CDR3 protein: CASSPAEHSALAFF
D gene: NA
J gene: TRBJ1-1
clone size: NA
V gene: TRBV13

CDR3 DNA: TGCGCCAGCACCCAAAGCGGGCCCCCGGACGTCTATGGCTACACCTTC
CDR3 protein: CASTQSGPPDVYGYTF
D gene: NA
J gene: TRBJ1-2
clone size: NA
V gene: TRBV4-1

CDR3 DNA: TGTGCCAGCAGCTTATCTAGCCAACTTACCTACAATGAGCAGTTCTTC
CDR3 protein: CASSLSSQLTYNEQFF
D gene: NA
J gene: TRBJ2-1
clone size: NA
V gene: TRBV7-9

CDR3 DNA: TGTGCCAGCAGCTCCCCCGCTCTGGTGGGCGAGCAGTACTTC
CDR3 protein: CASSSPALVGEQYF
D gene: NA
J gene: TRBJ2-7
clone size: NA
V gene: TRBV6-2/TRBV6-3

CDR3 DNA: TGTGCCAGCAGCCAAGGCAGTACCCATTACAATGAGCAGTTCTTC
CDR3 protein: CASSQGSTHYNEQFF
D gene: NA
J gene: TRBJ2-1
clone size: NA
V gene: TRBV3-1

CDR3 DNA: TGCGCCAGCAGCTTGGGAGCTAGCGGACAAGAGACCCAGTACTTC
CDR3 protein: CASSLGASGQETQYF
D gene: TRBD2
J gene: TRBJ2-5
clone size: many
V gene: TRBV5-1

CDR3 DNA: TGCAGTGCTAGAGATAAGCGGGAGACCCAGTACTTC
CDR3 protein: CSARDKRETQYF
D gene: NA
J gene: TRBJ2-5
clone size: NA
V gene: TRBV20-1

CDR3 DNA: TGCAGTGCTCGAAGGACAGGGGGCAATGAGCAGTTCTTC
CDR3 protein: CSARRTGGNEQFF
D gene: TRBD1
J gene: TRBJ2-1
clone size: NA
V gene: TRBV20-1